These T cell receptor beta chains were read from a single sample in a study of T cell repertoires in cytomegalovirus infection. For these TCRs, the target antigens are not known. Via MiXCR, TCRdb re-called the reads, giving one row per CDR3 protein. The table records about 330,000 distinct CDR3 sequences, roughly 34% of them present only once. The sample consisted of cultured PBMCs, taken from culture after CMV antigen stimulation. The origin of the receptors is a human donor in good health (CMV status not recorded). Some clones in this sample may be carry-over from other donors' samples. Each CDR3 is given with its conserved first and last residue. Fields, in order: V gene, D gene, clone size, J gene, CDR3 DNA, CDR3 protein. D genes are given only for firm matches. The listing skips clone size in some rows; elsewhere it reads once, few, many or a size class.

V gene: TRBV7-2; D gene: -; clone size: many; J gene: TRBJ2-2; CDR3 DNA: TGTGCCAGCAGCTTATATCCCGGGGAGCTGTTTTTT; CDR3 protein: CASSLYPGELFF
V gene: TRBV7-1; D gene: TRBD1; clone size: -; J gene: TRBJ2-1; CDR3 DNA: TGTGCCAGCAGCCCGGGACAGGGGGCGCCATTTGAGCAGTTCTTC; CDR3 protein: CASSPGQGAPFEQFF
V gene: TRBV6-2/TRBV6-3; D gene: -; clone size: -; J gene: TRBJ2-2; CDR3 DNA: TGTGCCAGCAGGGTAACGAGCACCGGGGAGCTGTTTTTT; CDR3 protein: CASRVTSTGELFF
V gene: TRBV24-1; D gene: TRBD2; clone size: few; J gene: TRBJ2-2; CDR3 DNA: TGTGCCACCGGGACTAGCCGGACCGGGGAGCTGTTTTTT; CDR3 protein: CATGTSRTGELFF
V gene: TRBV6-5; D gene: TRBD1; clone size: -; J gene: TRBJ2-6; CDR3 DNA: TGTGCCAGCACCACCGGGACAGCTAGCTCTGGGGCCAACGTCCTGACTTTC; CDR3 protein: CASTTGTASSGANVLTF
V gene: TRBV7-9; D gene: -; clone size: few; J gene: TRBJ2-1; CDR3 DNA: TGTGCCAGCAGCGGAGATGTAGCGGAGCAGTTCTTC; CDR3 protein: CASSGDVAEQFF
V gene: TRBV3-1; D gene: TRBD2; clone size: -; J gene: TRBJ2-1; CDR3 DNA: TGTGCCAGCAGCCATCCCGGGACTAGCGCCCACAATGAGCAGTTCTTC; CDR3 protein: CASSHPGTSAHNEQFF
V gene: TRBV2; D gene: -; clone size: -; J gene: TRBJ2-3; CDR3 DNA: TGTGCCAGCAGACAAACAGATACGCAGTATTTT; CDR3 protein: CASRQTDTQYF
V gene: TRBV27; D gene: TRBD1; clone size: -; J gene: TRBJ2-7; CDR3 DNA: TGTGCCAGCAGTTTCACGGGACAGGGTCTATCCTACGAGCAGTACTTC; CDR3 protein: CASSFTGQGLSYEQYF
V gene: TRBV20-1; D gene: TRBD1; clone size: -; J gene: TRBJ2-7; CDR3 DNA: TGCAGTGCTAGAGATTCACCCCGGGACAGGGCTTGGAGGGAGCAGTACTTC; CDR3 protein: CSARDSPRDRAWREQYF
V gene: TRBV19; D gene: -; clone size: -; J gene: TRBJ2-6; CDR3 DNA: TGTGCCAGTACTCTTGGGGCCAACGTCCTGACTTTC; CDR3 protein: CASTLGANVLTF
V gene: TRBV28; D gene: TRBD1; clone size: few; J gene: TRBJ2-7; CDR3 DNA: TGTGCCACCTCCGGGACAGGGGGCCGGGAGCAGTACTTC; CDR3 protein: CATSGTGGREQYF
V gene: TRBV24-1; D gene: TRBD1; clone size: -; J gene: TRBJ2-1; CDR3 DNA: TGTGCCACCAGTCTGGGGGACAGTTACTACAATGAGCAGTTCTTC; CDR3 protein: CATSLGDSYYNEQFF
V gene: TRBV10-3; D gene: -; clone size: -; J gene: TRBJ1-6; CDR3 DNA: TGTGCCACTAAGATCGGACAGAGTTATAATTCACCCCTCCACTTT; CDR3 protein: CATKIGQSYNSPLHF
V gene: TRBV12-3/TRBV12-4; D gene: -; clone size: -; J gene: TRBJ1-1; CDR3 DNA: TGTGCCAGCAGTTTAGACCCAGGGTCGAACACTGAAGCTTTCTTT; CDR3 protein: CASSLDPGSNTEAFF
V gene: TRBV5-4; D gene: TRBD2; clone size: -; J gene: TRBJ2-1; CDR3 DNA: TGTGCCAGCAGGTCCTGGGGGGGTATGATCAATGAGCAGTTCTTC; CDR3 protein: CASRSWGGMINEQFF
V gene: TRBV10-3; D gene: TRBD2; clone size: -; J gene: TRBJ2-5; CDR3 DNA: TGTGCCATTGGGACTACCCAAGAGACCCAGTACTTC; CDR3 protein: CAIGTTQETQYF
V gene: TRBV7-2; D gene: TRBD2; clone size: many; J gene: TRBJ2-1; CDR3 DNA: TGTGCCAGCAGCTTAGCAGGGACTAGCGCGTACAATGAGCAGTTCTTC; CDR3 protein: CASSLAGTSAYNEQFF
V gene: TRBV7-8; D gene: -; clone size: many; J gene: TRBJ2-3; CDR3 DNA: TGTGCCAGCAGGATGACAGGATCAGGGTCCGTAGATACGCAGTATTTT; CDR3 protein: CASRMTGSGSVDTQYF
V gene: TRBV7-2; D gene: -; clone size: -; J gene: TRBJ2-1; CDR3 DNA: TGTGCCAGCAGCTTTACAGCGTTGAGCTACAATGAGCAGTTCTTC; CDR3 protein: CASSFTALSYNEQFF
V gene: TRBV2; D gene: TRBD2; clone size: once; J gene: TRBJ2-1; CDR3 DNA: TGTGCCAGCGCAGCGGGACTGGCAAACAATGAGCAGTTCTTC; CDR3 protein: CASAAGLANNEQFF
V gene: TRBV7-2; D gene: -; clone size: -; J gene: TRBJ2-2; CDR3 DNA: TGTGCCAGCAGCTCGCATGGCGCTCGGAACACCGGGGAGCTGTTTTTT; CDR3 protein: CASSSHGARNTGELFF
V gene: TRBV7-2; D gene: -; clone size: -; J gene: TRBJ1-2; CDR3 DNA: TGTGCCAGCAGCTTGCCAGGACGACAAAACTATGGCTACACCTTC; CDR3 protein: CASSLPGRQNYGYTF